The 7 T cell receptor beta chains below were found in one sample sequenced in a study of naive and memory T cell subsets. TCR cDNA received a 3' ligated oligonucleotide that carried a UMI. The SP2 primer and nested alpha and beta constant region primers amplified ligated cDNA in four rounds. TCRdb reprocessed the 5' RACE reads with MiXCR, giving one entry per CDR3 protein. The table includes over 45,000 distinct CDR3 sequences, roughly 7.5% detected once. The source is a female donor in good health.

This clonotype was seen repeatedly, ten times or more. V gene TRBV27 combines with J gene TRBJ1-2; 11 bases line up with TRBD1. CDR1 is MNHEY and CDR2 is SMNVEV in the germline V gene (reference sequence). The V segment lost 4 bases and the J segment 7 bases; nucleotides outside the gene matches: 8. The length of the CDR3 is 15 residues. The CDR3 spells CASSWGQGGLGGYTF. CDR3 nucleotide sequence: TGTGCCAGCAGTTGGGGACAGGGGGGACTAGGTGGCTACACCTTC.

This clonotype was found many times. The genes are TRBV12-3 or TRBV12-4 and TRBJ1-2; the D is unclear. This CDR3 is 11 amino acids long. Trimming took off 8 bases at V and 8 bases at J, with 12 bases between the two ends. The CDR3 sequence is CASRLVMGYTF. CDR3 sequence (DNA): TGTGCCAGCCGGTTAGTGATGGGCTACACCTTC.

The chain employs TRBV29-1 and TRBJ2-3; D is unclear. Germline V lookup: CDR1 SQVTM, CDR2 ANQGSEA. The germline V and J ends were trimmed by 4 bases and 0 bases, with 8 bases remaining between them. The CDR3 covers 13 residues. CDR3 region: CSVVVGSTDTQYF. The CDR3 nucleotides read TGCAGCGTTGTCGTCGGAAGCACAGATACGCAGTATTTT.

This clonotype was detected ten times or more. CDR3 protein: CASSLGLGQQNYEQYF. The CDR3 bases are TGTGCCAGCAGCCTGGGGTTGGGGCAGCAAAACTACGAGCAGTACTTC. This chain uses TRBV5-5 with TRBJ2-7; tentative D call: TRBD1 (5 bases). This CDR3 contains 16 residues. The ends were cut back, 4 bases at V and 3 bases at J, with 20 bases in the middle. Germline V CDR1 and CDR2: SGHKS, YYEKEE (reference sequence).

A single count supports this clonotype. V usage is TRBV5-1 and J usage is TRBJ1-1; D gene uncertain. V was pared by 2 bases and J by 2 bases, with 7 bases between. The CDR3 spans 13 residues. Germline V lookup: CDR1 SGHRS, CDR2 YFSETQ. In nucleotides, the CDR3 is TGCGCCAGCAGCTTCGACGATAACACTGAAGCTTTCTTT. Translation: CASSFDDNTEAFF.

This clonotype was seen many times. The chain recombines TRBV7-2 with TRBJ2-2; D could derive from TRBD1 or TRBD2 (6 bases each). Germline loops: CDR1 SGHTA, CDR2 FQGNSA. The CDR3 runs to 15 residues. V was cut by 5 bases and J by 5 bases, with 15 bases left in between. The CDR3 loop is CASSQRGGRTGELFF. Written as DNA, the CDR3 is TGTGCCAGCAGCCAAAGAGGGGGGAGGACCGGGGAGCTGTTTTTT.

This clonotype was observed a few times. This chain links TRBV6-5 with TRBJ2-3, with D maybe TRBD1 (6 bases). Trimming pared 2 bases from V and 9 bases from J, leaving 15 bases between. The CDR3 length is 14 residues. Germline V gene data show CDR1 as MNHEY and CDR2 as SVGAGI. CDR3: CASSYSRDKRTQYF. CDR3 DNA: TGTGCCAGCAGTTACAGCCGGGACAAAAGGACGCAGTATTTT.